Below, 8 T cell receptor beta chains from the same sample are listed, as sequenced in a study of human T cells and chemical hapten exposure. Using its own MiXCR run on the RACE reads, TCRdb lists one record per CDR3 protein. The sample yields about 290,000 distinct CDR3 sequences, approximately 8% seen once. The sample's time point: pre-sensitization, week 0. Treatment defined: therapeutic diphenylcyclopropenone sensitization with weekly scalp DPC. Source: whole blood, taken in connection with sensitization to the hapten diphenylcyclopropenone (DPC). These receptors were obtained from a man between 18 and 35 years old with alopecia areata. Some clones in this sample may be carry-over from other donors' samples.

The CDR3 DNA reads as TGTGCCAGCAGCTCACGGACAGGGGGAGCAGATACGCAGTATTTT. The encoded protein is CASSSRTGGADTQYF. J is TRBJ2-3 and V is TRBV5-5, with 10 positions matching TRBD1. V was pared by 3 bases and J by 4 bases, with 5 bases of the junction left unmatched. Germline V gives CDR1 SGHKS, CDR2 YYEKEE (reference sequence). The CDR3 is 15 amino acids.

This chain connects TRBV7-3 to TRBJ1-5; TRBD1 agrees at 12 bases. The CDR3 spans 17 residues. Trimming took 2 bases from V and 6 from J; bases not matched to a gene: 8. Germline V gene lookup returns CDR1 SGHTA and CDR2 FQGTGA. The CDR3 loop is CASSLSPGQGAGQPQHF. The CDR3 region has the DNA TGTGCCAGCAGCTTATCTCCGGGACAGGGGGCAGGTCAGCCCCAGCATTTT.

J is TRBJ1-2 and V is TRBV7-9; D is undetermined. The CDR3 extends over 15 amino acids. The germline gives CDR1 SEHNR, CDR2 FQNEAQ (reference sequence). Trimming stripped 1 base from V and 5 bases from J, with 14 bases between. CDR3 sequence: CASSLERMDLYGYTF. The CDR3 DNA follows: TGTGCCAGCAGCTTAGAAAGAATGGACTTGTATGGCTACACCTTC.

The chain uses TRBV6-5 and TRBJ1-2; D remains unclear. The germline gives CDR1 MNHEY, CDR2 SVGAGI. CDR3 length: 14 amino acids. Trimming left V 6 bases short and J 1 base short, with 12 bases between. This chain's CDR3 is CASSPEAFNYGYTF. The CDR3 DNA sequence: TGTGCCAGCAGCCCGGAGGCTTTTAACTATGGCTACACCTTC.

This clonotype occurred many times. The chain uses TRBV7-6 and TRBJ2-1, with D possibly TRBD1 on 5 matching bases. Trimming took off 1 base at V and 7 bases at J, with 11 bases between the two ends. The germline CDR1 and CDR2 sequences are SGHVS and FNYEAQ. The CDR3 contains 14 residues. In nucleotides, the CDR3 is TGTGCCAGCAGCTTAGAGGTGACAGCGAATGAGCAGTTCTTC. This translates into CASSLEVTANEQFF. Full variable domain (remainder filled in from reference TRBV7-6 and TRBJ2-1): GAGVSQSPRYKVTKRGQDVALRCDPISGHVSLYWYRQALGQGPEFLTYFNYEAQQDKSGLPNDRFSAERPEGSISTLTIQRTEQRDSAMYRCASSLEVTANEQFFGPGTRLTVL.

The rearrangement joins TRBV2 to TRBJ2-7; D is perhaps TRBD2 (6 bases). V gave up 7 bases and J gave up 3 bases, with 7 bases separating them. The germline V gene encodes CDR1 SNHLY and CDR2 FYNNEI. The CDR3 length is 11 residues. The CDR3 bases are TGTGCCAGCACGCGGGGCTACGAGCAGTACTTC. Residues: CASTRGYEQYF.

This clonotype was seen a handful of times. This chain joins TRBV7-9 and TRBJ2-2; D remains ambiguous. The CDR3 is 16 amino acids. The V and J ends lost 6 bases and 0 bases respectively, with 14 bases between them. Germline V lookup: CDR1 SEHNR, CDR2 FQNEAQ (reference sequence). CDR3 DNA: TGTGCCAGCAGGATAGTGCCAGAGACGAACACCGGGGAGCTGTTTTTT. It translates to CASRIVPETNTGELFF. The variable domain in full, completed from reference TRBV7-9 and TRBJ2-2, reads DTGVSQNPRHKITKRGQNVTFRCDPISEHNRLYWYRQTLGQGPEFLTYFQNEAQLEKSRLLSDRFSAERPKGSFSTLEIQRTEQGDSAMYLCASRIVPETNTGELFFGEGSRLTVL.

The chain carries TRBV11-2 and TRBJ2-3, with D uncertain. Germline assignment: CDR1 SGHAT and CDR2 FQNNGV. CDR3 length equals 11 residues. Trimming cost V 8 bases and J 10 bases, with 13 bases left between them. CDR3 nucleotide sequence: TGTGCCAGCCGAGCAGCTCGAGCGCAGTATTTT. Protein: CASRAARAQYF.